The clone carrying this T cell receptor beta chain was detected only a few times. This specimen comes from a study of a mutant IDH1 vaccine in newly diagnosed glioma. Study at large: Treatment recipients were 62.5% male and around 40% female, and their mean age was about 39 years. Most patients had received both radiotherapy and temozolomide, the prior options being radiotherapy, temozolomide, or both.

Time point specified: baseline, week 1 (first vaccination visit). Treatment described: pre-vaccination baseline after standard-of-care therapy. The CDR3 consists of 15 residues. Germline V gives CDR1 SGHRS, CDR2 YFSETQ. V shed 2 bases and J 5 bases; nucleotides not matched to a gene: 8. Produced via immunoSEQ multiplex PCR; TCRdb's table is partial and in-frame only. The table lists about 66,000 clones, approximately 86% of them singletons, with over 2.5% in the top ten. The material was PBMCs, obtained from a glioma patient treated with radiotherapy, temozolomide or both. This clonotype originated in a man aged 25-45 years with glioma. The chain uses TRBV5-1 and TRBJ1-1, with TRBD1 matching 8 bases. CDR3 DNA: TGCGCCAGCAGCTTAGGGAGTACAGGGGGAACTGAAGCTTTCTTT. As protein: CASSLGSTGGTEAFF.